This TCR beta chain came from a study of beta chain features in type 1 diabetes. Since all of the isolated RNA was reverse transcribed, expressed TCRB transcripts were what got sequenced. Data came from immunoSEQ multiplex PCR; TCRdb stores just in-frame clones and leaves some out. The sample has over 600,000 clones; over 10% are singletons. The CDR3 spans 16 residues. V gave up 2 bases and J gave up 4 bases; unmatched junction bases: 10. Per the germline V gene, CDR1 is MNHEY and CDR2 is SVGAGI. Study results and limitations: Shortening that was moderate but significant affected the TCRB CDR3s of Type 1 diabetes patients in all four CD4+ subsets.

Of note for this clone: Its antigen remains unknown.

The specimen was naive CD4+ T cells from blood. The genes are TRBV6-5 and TRBJ1-2; 7 positions match TRBD1. The receptor was derived from a man aged 25 to 45 with type 1 diabetes. The CDR3 DNA is TGTGCCAGCAGTTACGTCGGCAGGGGGAAAGGCTATGGCTACACCTTC. It specifies CASSYVGRGKGYGYTF.